This T cell receptor beta chain was documented in a study of blood T cell repertoires in COVID-19. Across the study: Nucleic acid was either cDNA or gDNA, and it came from T cells, B-cell-depleted T cells, or PBMCs.

In the authors' methods: Nucleated cell counts were estimated from reference gene primer amplification. Only in-frame clones appear in the TCRdb table, and some are missing; sequencing was by immunoSEQ multiplex PCR. That table furnishes V, J and clone size, whereas the DNA furnished D and trimming. The sample carries 100,000 to 150,000 clones, 88% recorded once. The CDR3 loop spans 13 amino acids. V was cut by 4 bases and J by 6 bases, with 10 bases left in between. The V and J genes are TRBV12-3 or TRBV12-4 and TRBJ2-4, with a possible D match to TRBD1 (6 bases). Sequencing was done on a sample of peripheral blood. The TCR comes from an elderly woman with acute or convalescent COVID-19. The CDR3 region has the DNA TGTGCCAGCAGTTCCCCAGGGGTAAACATTCAGTACTTC. Its protein product is CASSSPGVNIQYF.